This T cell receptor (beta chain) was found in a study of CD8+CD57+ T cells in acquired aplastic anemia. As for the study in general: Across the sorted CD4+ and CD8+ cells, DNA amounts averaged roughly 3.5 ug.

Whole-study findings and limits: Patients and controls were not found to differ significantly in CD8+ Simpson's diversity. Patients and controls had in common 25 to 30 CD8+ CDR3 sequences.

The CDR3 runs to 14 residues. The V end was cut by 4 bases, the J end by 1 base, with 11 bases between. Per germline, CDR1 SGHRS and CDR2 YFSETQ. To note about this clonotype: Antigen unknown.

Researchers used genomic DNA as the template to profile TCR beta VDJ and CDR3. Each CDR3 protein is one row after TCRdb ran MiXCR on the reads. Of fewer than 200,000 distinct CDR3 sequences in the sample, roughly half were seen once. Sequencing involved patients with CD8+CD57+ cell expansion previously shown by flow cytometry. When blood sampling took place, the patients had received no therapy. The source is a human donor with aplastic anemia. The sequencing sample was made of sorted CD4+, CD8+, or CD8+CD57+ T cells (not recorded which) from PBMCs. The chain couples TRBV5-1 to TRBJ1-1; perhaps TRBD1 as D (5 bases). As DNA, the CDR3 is TGCGCCAGCAGCGCGGCCACAGGGAACACTGAAGCTTTCTTT. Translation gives CASSAATGNTEAFF.